A selection of T cell receptor beta chains follows, all from one sample in a study of blood T cell repertoires in COVID-19. Method: immunoSEQ multiplex PCR; TCRdb's copy keeps in-frame clones and lacks some. Of about 180,000 clones detected, 80% to 90% appear once; the ten largest clones hold about 10%. The sequenced sample consisted of peripheral blood. These TCRs come from a human donor with active or convalescent COVID-19. The donor label of this sample is uncertain. CDR3s include the opening cysteine and the closing phenylalanine or tryptophan. Each record gives: D gene, J gene, CDR3 length, V gene, clone size, CDR3 DNA, CDR3 protein. D genes are given only for firm matches. Size values are once, few and many counts, or a class for expanded clones, and some rows have none.

.,TRBJ1-1,14,TRBV4-1,once,TGCGCCAGCAGCCCTACAACAGGTTCAGGTGAAGCTTTCTTT,CASSPTTGSGEAFF
.,TRBJ1-1,14,TRBV4-1,.,TGCGCCAGCAGCCGACAGCAAATGAACACTGAAGCTTTCTTT,CASSRQQMNTEAFF
.,TRBJ1-1,14,TRBV3-1/TRBV3-2,.,TGTGCCAGCAGCCAAGCGAGTGGGGAGACTGAAGCTTTCTTT,CASSQASGETEAFF
.,TRBJ2-1,15,TRBV9,.,TGTGCCAGCAGCGTAGGGGGGGAGTTGTGGGATGAGCAGTTCTTC,CASSVGGELWDEQFF
.,TRBJ2-7,13,TRBV19,.,TGTGCCAGTAGTTTAAAAGGGGTGAACGAGCAGTACTTC,CASSLKGVNEQYF
.,TRBJ2-5,15,TRBV7-9,.,TGTGCCAGCATCGTTGCCGGGCCAAGGGGCGAGACCCAGTACTTC,CASIVAGPRGETQYF
TRBD2,TRBJ2-5,16,TRBV13,.,TGTGCCAGCAGCTTAGTTAGCGGGGGCCGCCAAGAGACCCAGTACTTC,CASSLVSGGRQETQYF
.,TRBJ1-4,12,TRBV24-1,.,TGTGCCACCAGTGCCGCGGATGAAAAACTGTTTTTT,CATSAADEKLFF
TRBD2,TRBJ2-7,14,TRBV2,.,TGTGCCAGCAGTGAGCAGCGGGAGTTTAACGAGCAGTACTTC,CASSEQREFNEQYF
.,TRBJ1-5,11,TRBV24-1,.,TGTGCCACCAGTGATCGTAGTACCCAGCATTTT,CATSDRSTQHF
.,TRBJ2-6,14,TRBV9,.,TGTGCCAGCAGGGGCGATGTCTGGGCCAACGTCCTGACTTTC,CASRGDVWANVLTF
TRBD2,TRBJ2-3,17,TRBV7-8,.,TGTGCCAGCAGCTTCGGACTAGCGGGAGGGCCTGGAGATACGCAGTATTTT,CASSFGLAGGPGDTQYF
TRBD1,TRBJ2-3,16,TRBV19,.,TGTGCCAGTAGCAGGACAGGGCCCCCGGCTACAGATACGCAGTATTTT,CASSRTGPPATDTQYF
.,TRBJ1-2,14,TRBV28,.,TGTGCCAGCGGGTCACAGGGCGCAAGGAATGGCTACACCTTC,CASGSQGARNGYTF
TRBD2,TRBJ2-1,15,TRBV30,once,TGTGCCTGGAGCCGTGCGGGACTAGGGTCAAATGAGCAGTTCTTC,CAWSRAGLGSNEQFF
.,TRBJ1-5,16,TRBV7-9,.,TGTGCCAGCAGCTTAGTATCCCCGACTGGCAATCAGCCCCAGCATTTT,CASSLVSPTGNQPQHF
TRBD1,TRBJ2-7,14,TRBV2,.,TGTGCCAGCAGTAACGGACAGGGGGCGTACGAGCAGTACTTC,CASSNGQGAYEQYF
TRBD1,TRBJ1-1,17,TRBV28,.,TGTGCCAGCAGTGGGAACCGGGACAGGGGGCGAAAAGGCGAAGCTTTCTTT,CASSGNRDRGRKGEAFF
.,TRBJ2-1,15,TRBV12-5,.,TGTGCTAGTGGTTTGGGGGGAGCTAGAGGCGATGAGCAGTTCTTC,CASGLGGARGDEQFF